A single sample is the source of the 14 T cell receptor beta chains below, sequenced in a study of shared clonotypes between healthy human individuals. Only in-frame clones appear in the TCRdb table, and some are missing; sequencing was by immunoSEQ multiplex PCR. In the table there are fewer than 850,000 clones, 90% of which are singletons. The sample comprised memory CD8+ T cells from PBMCs. Subset described: CD45RO+ cells pooled with CCR7-negative TemRA cells. Receptor source: a man aged 18 to 30 in good health. Some clones in this sample may be carry-over from other donors' samples.

The CDR3 protein is CASSETRVPGRFTEAFF. The DNA for the CDR3 is TGTGCCAGCAGTGAGACGAGGGTCCCAGGGCGGTTCACTGAAGCTTTCTTT. V gene TRBV27 combines with J gene TRBJ1-1; the D gene is possibly TRBD1 (5 bases). Per germline, CDR1 MNHEY and CDR2 SMNVEV (reference sequence). The CDR3 is 17 residues long. V was pared by 5 bases and J by 4 bases, with 23 bases between.

The gene calls are TRBV2 and TRBJ2-7; 8 bases line up with TRBD1. The junction had 11 bases not matched to a gene; V was cut back by 1 base and J by 9 bases. Germline V lookup: CDR1 SNHLY, CDR2 FYNNEI. This CDR3 spans 15 amino acids. The DNA of the CDR3 is TGTGCCAGCAGTGAAGGACCAGGGGGCGCTCACGGGCAGTACTTC. Protein product: CASSEGPGGAHGQYF.

The chain couples TRBV21-1 to TRBJ2-7; no DNA check was done on the table's D call, TRBD2. TRBV21-1 is flagged as a pseudogene. The CDR3 contains 16 residues. The CDR3: CAGGSSAQGGVYEQYF. The CDR3, as DNA: TGTGCCGGAGGTTCTAGCGCCCAAGGAGGGGTTTACGAGCAGTACTTC.

This chain links TRBV5-1 with TRBJ2-7, with D possibly being TRBD1 or TRBD2 (5 bases each). Trimming removed 0 bases at V and 1 base at J, with 11 bases between. Germline V gives CDR1 SGHRS, CDR2 YFSETQ. CDR3 size: 15 residues. The CDR3 DNA reads TGCGCCAGCAGCTTGGCCAGGGACGTATCCTACGAGCAGTACTTC. It is translated as CASSLARDVSYEQYF. Variable domain in full (rest from reference TRBV5-1 and TRBJ2-7): KAGVTQTPRYLIKTRGQQVTLSCSPISGHRSVSWYQQTPGQGLQFLFEYFSETQRNKGNFPGRFSGRQFSNSRSEMNVSTLELGDSALYLCASSLARDVSYEQYFGPGTRLTVT.

The chain recombines TRBV5-6 with TRBJ2-7; 7 bases are a match to TRBD2. V lost 4 bases, J lost 5 bases, and 9 bases stayed unmatched. Germline V CDR1 and CDR2: SGHDT, YYEEEE. The CDR3 is 14 amino acids. The CDR3 nucleotides read TGTGCCAGCAGCCCTATGGGGGGGTCGCACGAGCAGTACTTC. This encodes CASSPMGGSHEQYF. The entire variable domain, with the rest obtained from reference TRBV5-6 and TRBJ2-7, is as follows: DAGVTQSPTHLIKTRGQQVTLRCSPKSGHDTVSWYQQALGQGPQFIFQYYEEEERQRGNFPDRFSGHQFPNYSSELNVNALLLGDSALYLCASSPMGGSHEQYFGPGTRLTVT.

This rearrangement joins TRBV29-1 to TRBJ2-1, with 11 bases that match TRBD1. V was pared by 3 bases and J by 9 bases, with 1 base of the junction left unmatched. Germline assignment: CDR1 SQVTM and CDR2 ANQGSEA. The CDR3 runs to 12 residues. CDR3 in amino acids: CSVEDRGLEQFF. The CDR3 DNA is TGCAGCGTTGAGGACAGGGGGCTTGAGCAGTTCTTC.

The chain is built from TRBV7-8 and TRBJ2-7; 8 positions agree with TRBD2. J lost 6 bases, V lost 8 bases, and 6 bases had no gene match. The CDR3 contains 12 residues. Germline values: CDR1 SGHVS, CDR2 FQNEAQ. The CDR3 bases are TGTGCCAGCGAAGCGGGAGAATCCGAGCAGTACTTC. It translates to CASEAGESEQYF.

This chain joins TRBV5-1 and TRBJ2-1, with 7 bases aligning to TRBD1. The CDR3 has 15 amino acids. CDR1 is SGHRS and CDR2 is YFSETQ in the germline V gene. Trimming at V came to 4 bases and at J to 7 bases, leaving 11 bases not matched to a gene. The CDR3 spells CASSIGDSSVNEQFF. The CDR3 DNA reads as TGCGCCAGCAGCATAGGGGACAGCTCAGTTAATGAGCAGTTCTTC.

The V and J genes are TRBV30 and TRBJ2-7, with D hard to call. Trimming removed 1 base from V and 0 bases from J, with 16 bases in between. In germline, CDR1 is GTSNPN, CDR2 SVGIG (reference sequence). CDR3 size: 16 residues. The DNA for the CDR3 is TGTGCCTGGAGTGCCCCGGATGCCTCGAGCTCCTACGAGCAGTACTTC. Residues: CAWSAPDASSSYEQYF.

V and J are TRBV28 and TRBJ1-5, with 9 positions matching TRBD1. Germline V gene lookup returns CDR1 MDHEN and CDR2 SYDVKM. The CDR3 has 14 amino acids. The V and J ends lost 2 bases and 7 bases, in that order; junction bases with no gene match: 3. The CDR3 DNA reads as TGTGCCAGCAGTTTACGGGACAGGGTGCAGCCCCAGCATTTT. Translating gives CASSLRDRVQPQHF.

CDR3 residues: CASSAQDSGELFF. The CDR3 DNA reads as TGTGCCAGCAGCGCTCAGGACAGCGGGGAGCTGTTTTTT. This sequence joins TRBV9 and TRBJ2-2; a possible D gene is TRBD1 (6 bases). The CDR3 is 13 amino acids. Trimming took 3 bases from V and 7 from J, leaving 10 bases between them. The V gene's germline CDR1 is SGDLS and CDR2 YYNGEE.

This clone was counted only a few times. The chain links TRBV27 to TRBJ1-5; D is undetermined. Germline V gene lookup returns CDR1 MNHEY and CDR2 SMNVEV (reference sequence). The CDR3 is 14 residues long. The ends were cut back, 2 bases at V and 7 bases at J, with 12 bases in the middle. In DNA form, the CDR3 reads TGTGCCAGCAGTTTAAGTCCAGTCAGCCAGCCCCAGCATTTT. Encoded protein: CASSLSPVSQPQHF.

The chain recombines TRBV27 with TRBJ2-3; 9 bases line up with TRBD2. This CDR3 region has 15 residues. V shed 6 bases and J 3 bases; nucleotides not matched to a gene: 7. Germline CDR1 MNHEY, CDR2 SMNVEV (reference sequence). The CDR3 spells CASRTGTSRTDTQYF. The CDR3 DNA follows: TGTGCCAGCAGGACCGGGACTAGCAGGACAGATACGCAGTATTTT.

This sequence joins TRBV10-3 and TRBJ2-7; TRBD1 agrees at 7 bases. CDR1 ENHRY and CDR2 SYGVKD come from the germline V gene. The CDR3 runs 17 residues. V shed 4 bases, J shed 1 base, and the junction held 13 bases outside the gene matches. The CDR3: CAISVKTPGTASYEQYF. CDR3 in DNA: TGTGCCATCAGTGTAAAAACACCCGGGACAGCTTCCTACGAGCAGTACTTC.